Listed here is a single T cell receptor (beta chain). This entry belongs to a study of blood T cell repertoires in COVID-19. For the study at large: PBMCs, B-cell-depleted T cells, or T cells were the source of the cDNA or gDNA that made up the material.

This CDR3 region has 15 residues. CDR1 and CDR2 (germline): SQVTM, ANQGSEA. The J segment lost 0 bases and the V segment lost 6 bases, leaving 8 bases of the junction unmatched. The repertoire was sequenced with immunoSEQ multiplex PCR; TCRdb's copy has only in-frame clones and lacks some. The repertoire holds 400,000 to 500,000 clones, roughly 88% seen once, with over 1.3% in the top ten. V usage is TRBV29-1 and J usage is TRBJ2-1, with 7 positions matching TRBD2. This TCR was sampled from a woman in her 30s with active or convalescent COVID-19. Sequencing was carried out using peripheral blood. The CDR3 DNA follows: TGCAGCGTGGTGGGGGTAGCGGGCTCCTACAATGAGCAGTTCTTC. Residues: CSVVGVAGSYNEQFF.